A selection of T cell receptor beta chains follows, all from one sample in a study of cytomegalovirus exposure and HLA in healthy donors. Sequenced by immunoSEQ multiplex PCR; TCRdb stores in-frame clones only, minus some. The table has 90,000 to 150,000 clones, 63% seen once. The specimen was PBMCs. The origin of the receptors is a man aged 40-49 years in good health and CMV-seropositive. Each CDR3 is given with its conserved first and last residue. The order of the fields is D gene, CDR3 length, clone size, V gene, J gene, CDR3 DNA, CDR3 protein. D genes are given only for firm matches. Part of the rows lack a size; the others show once, few, many or a class for expanded clones.

d_gene: NA; len: 14; abundance: few; v_gene: TRBV6-5; j_gene: TRBJ2-1; CDR3nt: NA; CDR3aa: CASSSSDTYNEQFF
d_gene: NA; len: 12; abundance: NA; v_gene: TRBV2; j_gene: TRBJ1-4; CDR3nt: TGTGCCAGCGGGACAATCGATGAAAAACTGTTTTTT; CDR3aa: CASGTIDEKLFF
d_gene: TRBD2; len: 15; abundance: NA; v_gene: TRBV6-5; j_gene: TRBJ2-1; CDR3nt: TGTGCCAGCAGTTACACGGACGGGGGGTGGAATGAGCAGTTCTTC; CDR3aa: CASSYTDGGWNEQFF
d_gene: TRBD1; len: 16; abundance: NA; v_gene: TRBV5-4; j_gene: TRBJ2-5; CDR3nt: TGTGCCAGCAGCTGGCTTGCCGGGACAGGGGAAGAGACCCAGTACTTC; CDR3aa: CASSWLAGTGEETQYF
d_gene: NA; len: 11; abundance: few; v_gene: TRBV5-6; j_gene: TRBJ1-6; CDR3nt: TGTGCCAGCAGCTTCGGAGGGTCCCTCCACTTT; CDR3aa: CASSFGGSLHF
d_gene: TRBD1; len: 14; abundance: few; v_gene: TRBV4-1; j_gene: TRBJ1-1; CDR3nt: TGCGCCAGCAGCCAACGTAGGACAGGCGATGAAGCTTTCTTT; CDR3aa: CASSQRRTGDEAFF
d_gene: TRBD1; len: 16; abundance: NA; v_gene: TRBV15; j_gene: TRBJ2-7; CDR3nt: TGTGCCACCAGCAGAGGGAAGGACAGGGGGCTTTACGAGCAGTACTTC; CDR3aa: CATSRGKDRGLYEQYF
d_gene: NA; len: 11; abundance: NA; v_gene: TRBV20-1; j_gene: TRBJ2-5; CDR3nt: TGCAGTGCGACGAGGGAAGAGACCCAGTACTTC; CDR3aa: CSATREETQYF
d_gene: TRBD1; len: 16; abundance: few; v_gene: TRBV5-6; j_gene: TRBJ2-4; CDR3nt: TGTGCCAGCAGCGGAACCGGGACAGGGACCAAAAACATTCAGTACTTC; CDR3aa: CASSGTGTGTKNIQYF
d_gene: TRBD1; len: 15; abundance: NA; v_gene: TRBV5-1; j_gene: TRBJ1-2; CDR3nt: TGCGCCAGCAGCTTGGAGGGACAGGGGGCTTGGGCTTACACCTTC; CDR3aa: CASSLEGQGAWAYTF
d_gene: TRBD1; len: 12; abundance: few; v_gene: TRBV5-6; j_gene: TRBJ1-2; CDR3nt: TGTGCCAGCAGGACAGGGGGATATGGCTACACCTTC; CDR3aa: CASRTGGYGYTF
d_gene: TRBD1; len: 18; abundance: NA; v_gene: TRBV7-7; j_gene: TRBJ2-3; CDR3nt: TGTGCTAGCAGCTTAGTAGGCCCCGGGACAGGGGGCTCAAATACGCAGTATTTT; CDR3aa: CASSLVGPGTGGSNTQYF
d_gene: NA; len: 15; abundance: NA; v_gene: TRBV6-5; j_gene: TRBJ1-1; CDR3nt: TGTGCCAGCAGTTACTCCAACAAAATGAACACTGAAGCTTTCTTT; CDR3aa: CASSYSNKMNTEAFF
d_gene: TRBD1; len: 15; abundance: NA; v_gene: TRBV7-2; j_gene: TRBJ1-5; CDR3nt: TGTGCCAGCAGCCACGATGGACAGGGTGGCCAGCCCCAGCATTTT; CDR3aa: CASSHDGQGGQPQHF
d_gene: NA; len: 16; abundance: few; v_gene: TRBV10-3; j_gene: TRBJ1-2; CDR3nt: TGTGCCATCAGTGAGTCTGAAAGGGGCTCTATCTATGGCTACACCTTC; CDR3aa: CAISESERGSIYGYTF
d_gene: TRBD2; len: 18; abundance: once; v_gene: TRBV11-2; j_gene: TRBJ2-2; CDR3nt: TGTGCCAGCAGCTCAAGACTAGCGGGAGGGGCGAACACCGGGGAGCTGTTTTTT; CDR3aa: CASSSRLAGGANTGELFF
d_gene: NA; len: 14; abundance: NA; v_gene: TRBV25-1; j_gene: TRBJ1-5; CDR3nt: TGTGCCAGCAGCCAATCGGGGGGGAATCAGCCCCAGCATTTT; CDR3aa: CASSQSGGNQPQHF
d_gene: NA; len: 12; abundance: NA; v_gene: TRBV19; j_gene: TRBJ1-4; CDR3nt: TGTGCCAGTAGCCAGGGCGGCGAAAAACTGTTTTTT; CDR3aa: CASSQGGEKLFF
d_gene: NA; len: 13; abundance: once; v_gene: TRBV10-3; j_gene: TRBJ1-1; CDR3nt: TGTGCCATCAGGAATGACAGGAACACTGAAGCTTTCTTT; CDR3aa: CAIRNDRNTEAFF
d_gene: TRBD1; len: 15; abundance: NA; v_gene: TRBV18; j_gene: TRBJ2-1; CDR3nt: TGTGCCAGCTCACCCCGGGACAGGGTAGACAATGAGCAGTTCTTC; CDR3aa: CASSPRDRVDNEQFF
d_gene: NA; len: 16; abundance: NA; v_gene: TRBV6-1; j_gene: TRBJ2-7; CDR3nt: TGTGCCAGCAGTGAAGCGCTTCATCCAGGAGGCTACGAGCAGTACTTC; CDR3aa: CASSEALHPGGYEQYF
d_gene: NA; len: 13; abundance: NA; v_gene: TRBV27; j_gene: TRBJ2-1; CDR3nt: TGTGCCAGCAGCCGACTTATCTACAATGAGCAGTTCTTC; CDR3aa: CASSRLIYNEQFF
d_gene: TRBD1; len: 18; abundance: NA; v_gene: TRBV28; j_gene: TRBJ2-7; CDR3nt: TGTGCCAGCAGACCCTTGGTATTCAAGAGACAGGGGTCCTACGAGCAGTACTTC; CDR3aa: CASRPLVFKRQGSYEQYF
d_gene: TRBD2; len: 17; abundance: NA; v_gene: TRBV29-1; j_gene: TRBJ2-5; CDR3nt: TGCAGCGTTGACTCCGGGACTAGCGGGGGGGCGTTAGAGACCCAGTACTTC; CDR3aa: CSVDSGTSGGALETQYF
d_gene: TRBD1; len: 16; abundance: NA; v_gene: TRBV18; j_gene: TRBJ1-2; CDR3nt: TGTGCCAGCTCACCTAGGGGACAGGCTTGGGACTATGGCTACACCTTC; CDR3aa: CASSPRGQAWDYGYTF
d_gene: NA; len: 14; abundance: NA; v_gene: TRBV7-2; j_gene: TRBJ2-7; CDR3nt: TGTGCCAGCAGCTTAGAGGCGCAGGGGAGCGAGCAGTACTTC; CDR3aa: CASSLEAQGSEQYF
d_gene: TRBD2; len: 15; abundance: NA; v_gene: TRBV5-4; j_gene: TRBJ2-5; CDR3nt: TGTGCCAGCAGCTTGGGACTAGCGGGAAGAGAGACCCAGTACTTC; CDR3aa: CASSLGLAGRETQYF
d_gene: NA; len: 13; abundance: NA; v_gene: TRBV7-3; j_gene: TRBJ1-1; CDR3nt: TGTGCCAGCAGCTTAATAGAGAACACTGAAGCTTTCTTT; CDR3aa: CASSLIENTEAFF
d_gene: NA; len: 15; abundance: NA; v_gene: TRBV4-1; j_gene: TRBJ2-7; CDR3nt: TGCGCCAGCAGCCAAGATGGTCAGGCTAACTACGAGCAGTACTTC; CDR3aa: CASSQDGQANYEQYF
d_gene: TRBD1; len: 16; abundance: NA; v_gene: TRBV19; j_gene: TRBJ1-5; CDR3nt: TGTGCCAGTAGTATGTTGTACAGGGGAACTGATCAGCCCCAGCATTTT; CDR3aa: CASSMLYRGTDQPQHF
d_gene: NA; len: 14; abundance: NA; v_gene: TRBV7-9; j_gene: TRBJ1-2; CDR3nt: TGTGCCAGCAGCTTAGAGGCAGGGGCCTATGGCTACACCTTC; CDR3aa: CASSLEAGAYGYTF
d_gene: NA; len: 14; abundance: few; v_gene: TRBV6-5; j_gene: TRBJ1-2; CDR3nt: TGTGCCAGCAGTCGTAGAACCACGGACTATGGCTACACCTTC; CDR3aa: CASSRRTTDYGYTF
d_gene: TRBD1; len: 16; abundance: NA; v_gene: TRBV9; j_gene: TRBJ1-5; CDR3nt: TGTGCCAGCAGCACCGGACAGGGAGGCCAGGATCAGCCCCAGCATTTT; CDR3aa: CASSTGQGGQDQPQHF
d_gene: NA; len: 15; abundance: NA; v_gene: TRBV21-1; j_gene: TRBJ1-2; CDR3nt: TGTGCCAGCAGCAAAGCGCAGGAGAGGGCGGGAGGCTACACCTTC; CDR3aa: CASSKAQERAGGYTF
d_gene: NA; len: 12; abundance: NA; v_gene: TRBV28; j_gene: TRBJ1-2; CDR3nt: TGTGCCAGCAGGCGGACTGAAGGGGGCTACACCTTC; CDR3aa: CASRRTEGGYTF
d_gene: TRBD2; len: 16; abundance: few; v_gene: TRBV7-2; j_gene: TRBJ2-1; CDR3nt: TGTGCCAGCAGCCCGCGGAGCGGGAGCTCCTACAATGAGCAGTTCTTC; CDR3aa: CASSPRSGSSYNEQFF
d_gene: NA; len: 14; abundance: few; v_gene: TRBV4-2; j_gene: TRBJ1-5; CDR3nt: TGTGCCAGCAGCCAAGGACAGAGCAATCAGCCCCAGCATTTT; CDR3aa: CASSQGQSNQPQHF
d_gene: NA; len: 15; abundance: NA; v_gene: TRBV7-8; j_gene: TRBJ2-2; CDR3nt: TGTGCCAGCAGCTTTACAGGGATTGGCACCGGGGAGCTGTTTTTT; CDR3aa: CASSFTGIGTGELFF
d_gene: TRBD1; len: 17; abundance: NA; v_gene: TRBV15; j_gene: TRBJ2-1; CDR3nt: TGTGCCACCAGCAGAGGAGGGGGCAGGGGCCCCTACAATGAGCAGTTCTTC; CDR3aa: CATSRGGGRGPYNEQFF
d_gene: TRBD2; len: 17; abundance: few; v_gene: TRBV5-6; j_gene: TRBJ2-2; CDR3nt: TGTGCCAGCAGCGCGGCCTTCGGGACTAGCGGGTCCGGGGAGCTGTTTTTT; CDR3aa: CASSAAFGTSGSGELFF
d_gene: NA; len: 13; abundance: NA; v_gene: TRBV6-1; j_gene: TRBJ2-3; CDR3nt: TGTGCCAGCACCCCCGGGGGCACAGATACGCAGTATTTT; CDR3aa: CASTPGGTDTQYF
d_gene: TRBD1; len: 16; abundance: NA; v_gene: TRBV19; j_gene: TRBJ1-2; CDR3nt: TGTGCCAGTAGGCCATTTACAGGGGAGCTAATCGATGGCTACACCTTC; CDR3aa: CASRPFTGELIDGYTF
d_gene: NA; len: 13; abundance: NA; v_gene: TRBV7-3; j_gene: TRBJ1-1; CDR3nt: TGTGCCAGCTCCACGAGGTGGGACACTGAAGCTTTCTTT; CDR3aa: CASSTRWDTEAFF
d_gene: NA; len: 14; abundance: NA; v_gene: TRBV28; j_gene: TRBJ1-5; CDR3nt: TGTGCCAGCAGTTTATCGGCAGGGGTCCTTCCCCAGCATTTT; CDR3aa: CASSLSAGVLPQHF
d_gene: TRBD2; len: 15; abundance: NA; v_gene: TRBV9; j_gene: TRBJ2-3; CDR3nt: TGTGCCAGCAGCGTAGTTGGCGGGAGAGGTGATACGCAGTATTTT; CDR3aa: CASSVVGGRGDTQYF
d_gene: TRBD2; len: 15; abundance: NA; v_gene: TRBV5-4; j_gene: TRBJ2-5; CDR3nt: TGTGCCAGCAGCTTGGCCGCGGGGGGGTCGGAGACCCAGTACTTC; CDR3aa: CASSLAAGGSETQYF
d_gene: TRBD1; len: 11; abundance: NA; v_gene: TRBV20-1; j_gene: TRBJ2-5; CDR3nt: TGCAGTGCTCGACAGGGAGAGACCCAGTACTTC; CDR3aa: CSARQGETQYF
d_gene: NA; len: 13; abundance: NA; v_gene: TRBV19; j_gene: TRBJ1-1; CDR3nt: TGTGCCAGTAGTATCAACAGGAACACTGAAGCTTTCTTT; CDR3aa: CASSINRNTEAFF
d_gene: TRBD2; len: 15; abundance: NA; v_gene: TRBV9; j_gene: TRBJ2-3; CDR3nt: TGTGCCAGCAGTCGGGACTACACCCACCGGGATACGCAGTATTTT; CDR3aa: CASSRDYTHRDTQYF
d_gene: TRBD1; len: 14; abundance: NA; v_gene: TRBV2; j_gene: TRBJ1-1; CDR3nt: TGTGCCAGCAGACGGGGACAGGGAGGGACTGAAGCTTTCTTT; CDR3aa: CASRRGQGGTEAFF
d_gene: NA; len: 16; abundance: NA; v_gene: TRBV5-4; j_gene: TRBJ2-2; CDR3nt: TGTGCCAGCAGTCGCGACAGCCCCGCGAACACCGGGGAGCTGTTTTTT; CDR3aa: CASSRDSPANTGELFF
d_gene: TRBD2; len: 16; abundance: NA; v_gene: TRBV19; j_gene: TRBJ2-3; CDR3nt: TGTGCCAGTAGTATAGGACTAGCGGGGCTCACAGATACGCAGTATTTT; CDR3aa: CASSIGLAGLTDTQYF
d_gene: TRBD2; len: 14; abundance: NA; v_gene: TRBV7-9; j_gene: TRBJ2-2; CDR3nt: TGTGCCAGCAGCCTACTAGCGGGGGCGGAGGAGCTGTTTTTT; CDR3aa: CASSLLAGAEELFF